What follows is one T cell receptor (beta chain) and its context. This sample stems from a study of blood T cell repertoires in COVID-19. About the research overall: The United States, Italy and Spain supplied acute and convalescent COVID-19 samples. From T cells, B-cell-depleted T cells, or PBMCs came the material, which was cDNA or gDNA.

The V and J ends lost 5 bases and 6 bases respectively, with 17 bases between them. Germline CDR1 and CDR2: LGHNA and YNFKEQ. The CDR3 has 14 amino acids. Assay: immunoSEQ multiplex PCR; the TCRdb copy retains only in-frame clones and omits some. The sample records 70,000 to 100,000 clones, roughly 75% being singletons. The sample consisted of peripheral blood. The receptor was derived from a woman in her fifties or sixties with acute or convalescent COVID-19. This chain links TRBV4-2 with TRBJ2-7; possible D gene TRBD1, 6 bases. The chain's CDR3 is CASSRAGEGSEQYF. The CDR3 DNA reads TGTGCCAGCAGCAGGGCAGGGGAAGGTAGCGAGCAGTACTTC.